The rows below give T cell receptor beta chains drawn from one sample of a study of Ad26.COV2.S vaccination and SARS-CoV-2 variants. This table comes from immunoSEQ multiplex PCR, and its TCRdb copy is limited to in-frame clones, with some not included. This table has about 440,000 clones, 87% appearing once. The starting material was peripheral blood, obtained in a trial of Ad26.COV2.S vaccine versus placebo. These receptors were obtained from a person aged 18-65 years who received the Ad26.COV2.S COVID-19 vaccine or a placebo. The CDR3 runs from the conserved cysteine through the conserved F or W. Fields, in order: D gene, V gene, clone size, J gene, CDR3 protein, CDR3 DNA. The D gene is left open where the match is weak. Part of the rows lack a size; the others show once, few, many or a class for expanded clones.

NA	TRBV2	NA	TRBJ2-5	CASSDVRRGGETQYF	TGTGCCAGCAGTGATGTGAGGCGTGGGGGGGAGACCCAGTACTTC
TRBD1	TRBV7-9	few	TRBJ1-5	CASSRGTGGNNQPQHF	TGTGCCAGCAGCCGAGGGACAGGGGGAAACAATCAGCCCCAGCATTTT
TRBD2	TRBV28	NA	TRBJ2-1	CASSLFATSGRRNEQFF	TGTGCCAGCAGTTTATTCGCCACTAGCGGGAGAAGGAATGAGCAGTTCTTC
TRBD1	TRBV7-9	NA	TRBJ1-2	CASSSDRMNGYTF	TGTGCCAGCAGCTCGGACAGGATGAATGGCTACACCTTC
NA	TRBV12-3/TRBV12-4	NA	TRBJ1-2	CASSPGQTSGYTF	TGTGCCAGCAGCCCGGGACAAACGTCTGGCTACACCTTC
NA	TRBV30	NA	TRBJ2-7	CAWTTLGVWPYEQYF	TGTGCCTGGACTACTTTGGGCGTGTGGCCCTACGAGCAGTACTTC
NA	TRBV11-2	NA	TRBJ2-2	CASLQGPNTGELFF	TGTGCCAGTCTACAGGGTCCGAACACCGGGGAGCTGTTTTTT
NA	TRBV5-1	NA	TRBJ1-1	CASSLEGLTEAFF	TGCGCCAGCAGCTTGGAAGGTCTCACTGAAGCTTTCTTT
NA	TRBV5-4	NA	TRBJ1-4	CASSLTGSEKLFF	TGTGCCAGCAGCTTGACAGGGAGTGAAAAACTGTTTTTT
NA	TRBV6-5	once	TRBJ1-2	CASSHGGGYGYTF	TGTGCCAGCAGTCACGGAGGGGGTTATGGCTACACCTTC
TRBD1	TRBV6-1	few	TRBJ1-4	CASSDRGAFNEKLFF	TGTGCCAGCAGTGACAGGGGGGCGTTTAATGAAAAACTGTTTTTT
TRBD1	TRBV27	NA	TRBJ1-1	CASSSPGTGAFMNTEAFF	TGTGCCAGCAGTTCCCCCGGGACAGGGGCGTTCATGAACACTGAAGCTTTCTTT
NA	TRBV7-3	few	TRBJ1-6	CASSQSGGSPLHF	TGTGCCAGCAGCCAAAGCGGTGGATCACCCCTCCACTTT
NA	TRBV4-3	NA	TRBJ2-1	CASSQDWGLVSSEQFF	TGCGCCAGCAGCCAAGATTGGGGGTTGGTATCCTCTGAGCAGTTCTTC
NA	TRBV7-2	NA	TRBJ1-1	CASSLGSLNTEAFF	TGTGCCAGCAGCTTAGGCAGCTTAAACACTGAAGCTTTCTTT
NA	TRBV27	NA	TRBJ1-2	CASRTQTGLGYTF	TGTGCCAGCAGGACCCAAACAGGCTTGGGCTACACCTTC
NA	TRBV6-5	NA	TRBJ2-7	CASSYFGSSTYEQYF	TGTGCCAGCAGTTACTTTGGTTCATCAACCTACGAGCAGTACTTC
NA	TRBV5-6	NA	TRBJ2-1	CAVGRPSSYNEQFF	TGTGCCGTAGGGCGGCCGAGCTCCTACAATGAGCAGTTCTTC
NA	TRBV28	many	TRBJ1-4	CASRPWAQGPSEKLFF	TGTGCCAGCAGACCTTGGGCGCAGGGGCCTAGTGAAAAACTGTTTTTT
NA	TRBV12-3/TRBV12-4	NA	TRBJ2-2	CASSLGSDRELFF	TGTGCCAGCAGTTTAGGCTCCGATAGGGAGCTGTTTTTT
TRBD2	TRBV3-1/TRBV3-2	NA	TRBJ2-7	CASSPRTSGRSYEQYF	TGTGCCAGCAGCCCTAGGACTAGCGGGCGCTCCTACGAGCAGTACTTC
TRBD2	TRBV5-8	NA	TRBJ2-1	CASSSGLAGNNEQFF	TGTGCCAGCAGCTCCGGACTAGCGGGTAACAATGAGCAGTTCTTC
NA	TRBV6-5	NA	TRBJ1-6	CASSSPAGVWDSPLHF	TGTGCCAGCAGTTCACCCGCTGGGGTTTGGGATTCACCCCTCCACTTT
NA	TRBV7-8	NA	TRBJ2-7	CASRFGLGTSYEQYF	TGTGCCAGCAGGTTTGGGTTGGGGACTTCCTACGAGCAGTACTTC
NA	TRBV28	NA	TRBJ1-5	CASSFGRSGAGAGQPQHF	TGTGCCAGCAGTTTCGGACGATCGGGGGCAGGGGCAGGTCAGCCCCAGCATTTT
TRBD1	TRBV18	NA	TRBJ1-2	CASSPPSIRTGYGYTF	TGTGCCAGCTCACCACCTAGTATCCGGACAGGGTATGGCTACACCTTC
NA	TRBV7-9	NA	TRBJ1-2	CASSSGVYGYTF	TGTGCCAGCAGCTCAGGGGTCTATGGCTACACCTTC
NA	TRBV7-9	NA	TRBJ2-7	CASSPAPPDRFYEQYF	TGTGCCAGCAGCCCAGCCCCCCCGGACAGATTCTACGAGCAGTACTTC